These 18 T cell receptor beta chains were sequenced from one sample in a study of blood T cell repertoires in COVID-19. This table comes from immunoSEQ multiplex PCR, and its TCRdb copy is limited to in-frame clones, with some not included. This table holds roughly 50,000 clones, 80% to 90% found once. The sequenced material came from peripheral blood. Source of these receptors: a human donor in a cohort sampled during active COVID-19.

The chain joins TRBV7-8 to TRBJ2-5, with D unresolved. Germline V gives CDR1 SGHVS, CDR2 FQNEAQ. V dropped 8 bases and J dropped 4 bases, with 23 bases sitting between them. CDR3 length equals 16 residues. CDR3 nucleotide sequence: TGTGCCAGCGCAGAGGCTAAAGGAGTCCCGGGAGAGACCCAGTACTTC. Encoded protein: CASAEAKGVPGETQYF.

The rearrangement links TRBV7-9 to TRBJ2-2, with 9 bases matching TRBD1. The V segment lost 7 bases and the J segment 2 bases; nucleotides outside the gene matches: 2. Germline CDR1 and CDR2: SEHNR and FQNEAQ (reference sequence). CDR3 length equals 14 residues. CDR3 protein: CASKGQGNTGELFF. The CDR3 DNA sequence: TGTGCCAGCAAGGGACAGGGCAACACCGGGGAGCTGTTTTTT.

This rearrangement joins TRBV20-1 to TRBJ1-5, with 10 bases aligning to TRBD1. The V and J ends lost 3 bases and 5 bases, in that order; junction bases with no gene match: 7. CDR3 size: 15 residues. Germline assignment: CDR1 DFQATT and CDR2 SNEGSKA (reference sequence). CDR3 sequence reads: CSASSTGGNYQPQHF. DNA for the CDR3: TGCAGTGCTAGTTCGACAGGGGGCAATTATCAGCCCCAGCATTTT.

The V and J genes are TRBV4-1 and TRBJ2-3, with 16 positions matching TRBD2. This CDR3 has 20 residues. Germline loops: CDR1 MGHRA, CDR2 YSYEKL. V lost 0 bases, J lost 2 bases, and 8 bases stayed unmatched. CDR3 DNA: TGCGCCAGCAGCCAAGAGGGACTAGCGGGGGGGCCGTATTACACAGATACGCAGTATTTT. This codes for CASSQEGLAGGPYYTDTQYF.

The genes are TRBV6-5 and TRBJ2-3; D gene ambiguous. The CDR3 has 14 residues. The germline V gene encodes CDR1 MNHEY and CDR2 SVGAGI. V gave up 6 bases and J gave up 4 bases, with 14 bases separating them. CDR3 in DNA: TGTGCCAGCAGCTCAGGATCGGTCCCAGATACGCAGTATTTT. Amino acid sequence: CASSSGSVPDTQYF.

The chain is built from TRBV30 and TRBJ2-7; 7 bases agree with TRBD1. CDR3 length equals 13 residues. V lost 8 bases, J lost 0 bases, and 7 bases stayed unmatched. Germline lookup yields CDR1 GTSNPN and CDR2 SVGIG (reference sequence). CDR3 nucleotides: TGTGCCGGACAGACAGGGAGCTCCTACGAGCAGTACTTC. This translates into CAGQTGSSYEQYF.

The V gene is TRBV18, the J gene TRBJ1-6, with TRBD1 matching over 9 bases. Unmatched junction bases numbered 1, after V lost 4 bases and J lost 6 bases. CDR3 length: 14 amino acids. Germline lookup yields CDR1 KGHSH and CDR2 LQKENI. For the CDR3, the DNA is TGTGCCAGCTCACTGGGACAGGGTAATTCACCCCTCCACTTT. It encodes CASSLGQGNSPLHF.

This chain connects TRBV6-2 or TRBV6-3 to TRBJ2-5; 10 nucleotides line up with TRBD2. The CDR3 contains 14 residues. V shed 6 bases, J shed 5 bases, and the junction held 6 bases outside the gene matches. The germline CDR1 and CDR2 sequences are MNHEY and SVGEGT. The CDR3 sequence is CASSRGLASETQYF. The CDR3 region has the DNA TGTGCCAGCAGCCGGGGACTAGCGTCGGAGACCCAGTACTTC.

V and J are TRBV12-3 or TRBV12-4 and TRBJ1-1; no definite D call. This CDR3 has 12 amino acids. V dropped 2 bases and J dropped 4 bases, with 5 bases sitting between them. The CDR3 loop is CASSLRGTEAFF. The CDR3 region has the DNA TGTGCCAGCAGTTTACGGGGCACTGAAGCTTTCTTT.

V and J are TRBV6-5 and TRBJ1-3, with a weak D call TRBD1 (5 bases). The V gene's germline CDR1 is MNHEY and CDR2 SVGAGI. V was trimmed by 7 bases and J by 1 base, leaving 11 bases between them. The CDR3 is 14 residues long. The chain's CDR3 is CASTMQGSGNTIYF. The CDR3 bases are TGTGCCAGCACGATGCAGGGATCTGGAAACACCATATATTTT.

The chain has TRBV6-5 and TRBJ2-5, with D unclear. This CDR3 has 12 residues. V lost 10 bases and J lost 2, with 11 bases in between. Germline CDR1 is MNHEY and CDR2 is SVGAGI. The chain's CDR3 is CAIAEVQETQYF. The CDR3 region has the DNA TGTGCCATTGCGGAAGTTCAAGAGACCCAGTACTTC.

The CDR3 DNA reads TGTGCCACCAGCAGAGATCTCCGGTACGAGCAGTACTTC. Its translation: CATSRDLRYEQYF. The J gene is TRBJ2-7, the V gene TRBV15; D unresolved. Germline V gives CDR1 LNHNV, CDR2 YYDKDF (reference sequence). With 0 bases removed from V and 4 bases from J, the gap between germline ends came to 7 bases. This CDR3 spans 13 amino acids.

This chain uses TRBV30 with TRBJ1-4, with a tentative D call TRBD1 (6 bases). With 3 bases removed from V and 8 bases from J, the gap between germline ends came to 13 bases. The CDR3 totals 13 residues. Germline CDR1 is GTSNPN and CDR2 is SVGIG (reference sequence). This chain's CDR3 is CAWRGGRYEKLFF. CDR3 DNA sequence: TGTGCCTGGAGGGGGGGGCGTTACGAAAAACTGTTTTTT.

This clone was counted only a few times. This chain connects TRBV10-3 to TRBJ1-4; D is unclear. The CDR3 runs 17 residues. Trimming left V 0 bases short and J 1 base short, with 12 bases between. CDR1 is ENHRY and CDR2 is SYGVKD in the germline V gene. The CDR3 loop reads CAISESAGILTNEKLFF. DNA for the CDR3: TGTGCCATCAGTGAGTCGGCGGGGATTTTAACTAATGAAAAACTGTTTTTT.

This clone occurred once. The V gene is TRBV28, the J gene TRBJ1-4; maybe TRBD1 (5 bases). V was pared by 5 bases and J by 0 bases, with 16 bases between. CDR1 and CDR2 (germline): MDHEN, SYDVKM. The CDR3 is 17 amino acids. CDR3 protein: CASSPFGGLPTNEKLFF. In DNA form, the CDR3 reads TGTGCCAGCAGTCCCTTTGGGGGGTTACCAACTAATGAAAAACTGTTTTTT.

The chain joins TRBV6-2 or TRBV6-3 to TRBJ2-7, with D possibly TRBD2 on 5 matching bases. Germline values: CDR1 MNHEY, CDR2 SVGEGT. This CDR3 has 14 residues. Trimming took 2 bases from V and 3 from J, leaving 11 bases between them. The CDR3 DNA reads as TGTGCCAGCAGTTACGGAGGATCCCTCTACGAGCAGTACTTC. This codes for CASSYGGSLYEQYF.

The rearrangement links TRBV9 to TRBJ1-5; D remains ambiguous. The CDR3 has 15 amino acids. Germline-derived CDR1 and CDR2 are SGDLS and YYNGEE. V lost 0 bases and J lost 0, with 7 bases in between. CDR3 DNA: TGTGCCAGCAGCGTAGACGCGGGTAGCAATCAGCCCCAGCATTTT. Amino acids: CASSVDAGSNQPQHF.

This clone was detected a few times. This rearrangement joins TRBV6-5 to TRBJ2-7, with TRBD2 matching over 10 bases. The junction had 6 bases not matched to a gene; V was cut back by 5 bases and J by 2 bases. This CDR3 has 15 amino acids. Germline V gene sequence: CDR1 MNHEY, CDR2 SVGAGI. CDR3 region: CASSPRLAGAYEQYF. CDR3 bases: TGTGCCAGCAGTCCCCGCCTAGCGGGGGCCTACGAGCAGTACTTC.